This TCR beta chain comes out of a study of graft-versus-host responses after intestinal transplantation. Across the study: Once they had received anti-thymocyte globulin induction, all recipients took tacrolimus and steroids for around 3 years. Study-level findings and limits: Some GvH clones appeared in ileal mucosa or blood before recipient bone marrow.

Generated by immunoSEQ multiplex PCR, the TCRdb table keeps only in-frame clones and is missing some. Among 77,000 or so clones listed, over 85% were seen once. The CDR3 sequence is 16 residues long. With V trimmed by 2 bases and J by 5 bases, 8 bases remained unmatched. CDR1 LNHNV and CDR2 YYDKDF come from the germline V gene (reference sequence). In the case of this clone: What it binds is not known.

The material was unstimulated CD8+ T cells sorted from spleen or lymph node cells, obtained before intestinal transplant. The TCR comes from a human donor who received an intestinal transplant. The V call is TRBV15, the J call TRBJ1-2, with 10 bases fitting TRBD1. In nucleotides, the CDR3 is TGTGCCACCAGCAGACCTGGACAGGGGGTACGGTATGGCTACACCTTC. Translated: CATSRPGQGVRYGYTF.